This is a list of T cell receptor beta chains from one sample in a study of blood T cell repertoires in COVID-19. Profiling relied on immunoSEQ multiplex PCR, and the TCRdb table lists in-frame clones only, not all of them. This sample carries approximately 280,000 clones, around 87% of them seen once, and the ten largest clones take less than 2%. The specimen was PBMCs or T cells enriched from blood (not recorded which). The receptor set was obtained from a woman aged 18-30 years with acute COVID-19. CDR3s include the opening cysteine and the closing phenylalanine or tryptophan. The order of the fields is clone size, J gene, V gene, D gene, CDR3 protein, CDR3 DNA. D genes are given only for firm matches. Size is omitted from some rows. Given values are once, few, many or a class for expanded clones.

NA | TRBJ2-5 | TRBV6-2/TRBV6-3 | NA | CASSYRRQLQETQYF | TGTGCCAGCAGTTACAGGCGACAGCTTCAAGAGACCCAGTACTTC
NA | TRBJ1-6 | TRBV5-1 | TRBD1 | CASSPTTGVSPLHF | TGCGCCAGCAGCCCAACGACAGGGGTTTCACCCCTCCACTTT
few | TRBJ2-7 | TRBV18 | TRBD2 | CASSPSGVSSYEQYF | TGTGCCAGCTCACCTAGCGGGGTTAGCTCCTACGAGCAGTACTTC
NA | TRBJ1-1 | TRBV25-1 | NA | CASSESGRANTEAFF | TGTGCCAGCAGTGAATCTGGCAGGGCGAACACTGAAGCTTTCTTT
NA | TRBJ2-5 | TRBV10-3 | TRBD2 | CATTPGVLAGVQETQYF | TGTGCCACCACTCCGGGGGTACTAGCGGGGGTACAAGAGACCCAGTACTTC
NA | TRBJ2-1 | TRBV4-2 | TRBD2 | CASSQDLERDKFF | TGTGCCAGCAGCCAAGATCTGGAGCGGGATAAGTTCTTC
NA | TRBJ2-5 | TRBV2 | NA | CASSENREETQYF | TGTGCCAGCAGTGAAAACAGGGAAGAGACCCAGTACTTC
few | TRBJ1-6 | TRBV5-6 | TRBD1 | CASSPRGLGSPLHF | TGTGCCAGCAGCCCCAGGGGGCTGGGTTCACCCCTCCACTTT
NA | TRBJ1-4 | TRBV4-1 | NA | CASSPPGLNEKLFF | TGCGCCAGCAGCCCTCCGGGACTCAATGAAAAACTGTTTTTT
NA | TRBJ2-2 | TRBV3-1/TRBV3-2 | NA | CASSPLARTGELFF | TGTGCCAGCAGCCCTCTCGCGCGGACCGGGGAGCTGTTTTTT
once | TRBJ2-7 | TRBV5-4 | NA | CASSRGSYEQYF | TGTGCCAGCAGCCGGGGATCTTACGAGCAGTACTTC
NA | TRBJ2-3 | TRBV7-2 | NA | CASSTYLDATDTQYF | TGTGCCAGCAGCACCTACCTAGATGCCACAGATACGCAGTATTTT
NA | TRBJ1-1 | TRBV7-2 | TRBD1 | CASSFKTGFGTEAFF | TGTGCCAGCAGCTTCAAGACAGGGTTCGGCACTGAAGCTTTCTTT
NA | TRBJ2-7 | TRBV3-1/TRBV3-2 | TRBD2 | CASSQPLAGVYEQYF | TGTGCCAGCAGCCAACCACTAGCGGGTGTTTACGAGCAGTACTTC
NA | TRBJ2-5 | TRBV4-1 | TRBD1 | CASSQEETGLETQYF | TGCGCCAGCAGCCAAGAGGAGACAGGGCTGGAGACCCAGTACTTC
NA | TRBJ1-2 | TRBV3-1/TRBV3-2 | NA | CASSQGTKNYGYTF | TGTGCCAGCAGCCAAGGGACAAAGAACTATGGCTACACCTTC